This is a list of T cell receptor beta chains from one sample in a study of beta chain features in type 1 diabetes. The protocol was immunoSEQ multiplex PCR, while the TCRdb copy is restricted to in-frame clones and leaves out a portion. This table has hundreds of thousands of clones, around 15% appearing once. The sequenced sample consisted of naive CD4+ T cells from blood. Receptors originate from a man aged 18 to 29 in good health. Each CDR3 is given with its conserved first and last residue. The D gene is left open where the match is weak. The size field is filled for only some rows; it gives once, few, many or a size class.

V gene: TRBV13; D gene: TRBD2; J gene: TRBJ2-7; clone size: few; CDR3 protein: CASSRPSGRATAEQYF; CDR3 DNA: TGTGCCAGCAGCCGACCGAGCGGGAGGGCCACAGCCGAGCAGTACTTC
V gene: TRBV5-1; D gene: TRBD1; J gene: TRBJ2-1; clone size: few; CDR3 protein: CASRRATGVNNEQFF; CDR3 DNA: TGCGCCAGCAGACGGGCGACAGGGGTCAACAATGAGCAGTTCTTC
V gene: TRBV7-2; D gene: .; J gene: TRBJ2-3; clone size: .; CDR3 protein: CASSLFPDTQYF; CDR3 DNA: TGTGCCAGCAGCTTATTTCCCGATACGCAGTATTTT
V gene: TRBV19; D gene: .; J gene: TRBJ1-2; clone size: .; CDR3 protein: CASRVWDYGYTF; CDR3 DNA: TGTGCCAGTAGGGTTTGGGACTATGGCTACACCTTC
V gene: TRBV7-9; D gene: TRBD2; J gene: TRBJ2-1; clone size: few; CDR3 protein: CASSLGLAGEVHNEQFF; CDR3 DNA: TGTGCCAGCAGCTTGGGACTAGCGGGAGAAGTCCACAATGAGCAGTTCTTC
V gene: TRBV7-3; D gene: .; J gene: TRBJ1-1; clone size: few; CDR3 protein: CASSLEGDTEAFF; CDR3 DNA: TGTGCCAGCAGCTTAGAAGGGGACACTGAAGCTTTCTTT
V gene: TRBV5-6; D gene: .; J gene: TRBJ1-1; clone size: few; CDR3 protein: CASSLAVWVGNTEAFF; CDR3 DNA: TGTGCCAGCAGCTTGGCCGTTTGGGTAGGAAACACTGAAGCTTTCTTT
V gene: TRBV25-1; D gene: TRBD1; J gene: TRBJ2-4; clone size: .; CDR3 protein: CASKGQGKNIQYF; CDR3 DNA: TGTGCCAGCAAGGGACAGGGGAAAAACATTCAGTACTTC
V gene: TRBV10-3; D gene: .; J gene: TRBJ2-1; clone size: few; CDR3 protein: CAISGLSYNEQFF; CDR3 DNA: TGTGCCATCAGTGGTTTGTCGTACAATGAGCAGTTCTTC
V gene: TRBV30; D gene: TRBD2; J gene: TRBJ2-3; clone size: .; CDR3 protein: CAWRGGVTQYF; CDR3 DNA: TGTGCCTGGAGGGGGGGGGTTACGCAGTATTTT
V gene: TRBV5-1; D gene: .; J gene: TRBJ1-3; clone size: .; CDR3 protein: CASSYEQGNTIYF; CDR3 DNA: TGCGCCAGCAGCTACGAACAGGGAAACACCATATATTTT
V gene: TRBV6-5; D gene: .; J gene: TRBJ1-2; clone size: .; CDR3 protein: CASGRDKNYGYTF; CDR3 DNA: TGTGCCAGCGGAAGGGACAAAAACTATGGCTACACCTTC
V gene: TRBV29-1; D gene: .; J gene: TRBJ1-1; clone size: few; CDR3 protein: CSVGGGGSTEAFF; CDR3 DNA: TGCAGCGTTGGCGGCGGGGGTAGCACTGAAGCTTTCTTT
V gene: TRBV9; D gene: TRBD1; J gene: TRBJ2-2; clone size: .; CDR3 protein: CASSLQTGGNTGELFF; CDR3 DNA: TGTGCCAGCAGCCTCCAGACAGGGGGGAACACCGGGGAGCTGTTTTTT
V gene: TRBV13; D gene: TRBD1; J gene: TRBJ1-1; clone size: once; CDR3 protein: CASSVEQGTTEAFF; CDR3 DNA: TGTGCCAGCAGCGTAGAACAGGGGACTACTGAAGCTTTCTTT
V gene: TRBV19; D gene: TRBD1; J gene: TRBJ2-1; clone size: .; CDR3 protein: CASRYPGTGVHQFF; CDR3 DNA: TGTGCCAGCCGGTACCCCGGGACAGGGGTGCATCAGTTCTTC
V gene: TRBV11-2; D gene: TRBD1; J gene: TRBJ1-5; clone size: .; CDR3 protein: CASSPIWGWGQDNQPQHF; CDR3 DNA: TGTGCCAGCAGCCCTATTTGGGGGTGGGGACAGGATAATCAGCCCCAGCATTTT
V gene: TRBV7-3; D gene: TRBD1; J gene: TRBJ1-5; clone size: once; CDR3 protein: CASSQEGRGHQPQHF; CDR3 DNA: TGTGCCAGCAGCCAGGAGGGAAGGGGGCATCAGCCCCAGCATTTT